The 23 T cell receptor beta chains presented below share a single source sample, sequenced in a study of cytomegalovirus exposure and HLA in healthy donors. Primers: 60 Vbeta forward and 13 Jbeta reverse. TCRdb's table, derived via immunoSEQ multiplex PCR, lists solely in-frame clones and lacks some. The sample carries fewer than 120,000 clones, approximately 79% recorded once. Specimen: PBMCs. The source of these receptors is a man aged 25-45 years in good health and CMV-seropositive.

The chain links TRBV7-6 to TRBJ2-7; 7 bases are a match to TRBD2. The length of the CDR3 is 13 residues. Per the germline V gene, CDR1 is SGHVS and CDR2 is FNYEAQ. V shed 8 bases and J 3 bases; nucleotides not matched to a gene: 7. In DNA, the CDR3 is TGTGCCAGCTCAAGCGGGGAGGACTACGAGCAGTACTTC. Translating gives CASSSGEDYEQYF.

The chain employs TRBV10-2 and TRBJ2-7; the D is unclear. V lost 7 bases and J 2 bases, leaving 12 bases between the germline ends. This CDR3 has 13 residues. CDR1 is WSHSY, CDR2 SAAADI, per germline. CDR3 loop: CASMGQVPYEQYF. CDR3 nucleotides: TGCGCCAGCATGGGCCAGGTCCCCTACGAGCAGTACTTC.

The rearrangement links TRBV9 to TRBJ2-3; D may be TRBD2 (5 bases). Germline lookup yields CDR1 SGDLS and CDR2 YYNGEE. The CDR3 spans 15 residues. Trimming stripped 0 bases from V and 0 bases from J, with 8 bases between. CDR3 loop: CASSVGEISTDTQYF. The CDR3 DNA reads TGTGCCAGCAGCGTAGGGGAGATAAGCACAGATACGCAGTATTTT.

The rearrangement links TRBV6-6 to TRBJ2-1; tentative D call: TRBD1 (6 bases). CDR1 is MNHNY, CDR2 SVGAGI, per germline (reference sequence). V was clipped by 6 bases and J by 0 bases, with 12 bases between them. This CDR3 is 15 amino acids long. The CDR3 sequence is CASRWTAGSYNEQFF. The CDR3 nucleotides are TGTGCCAGCAGGTGGACAGCCGGCTCCTACAATGAGCAGTTCTTC.

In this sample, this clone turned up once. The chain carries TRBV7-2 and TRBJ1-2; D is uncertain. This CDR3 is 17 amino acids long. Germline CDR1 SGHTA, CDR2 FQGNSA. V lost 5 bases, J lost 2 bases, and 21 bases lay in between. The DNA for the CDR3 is TGTGCCAGCAGCAGCCGAACCCCTCTCCTTTCAAACTATGGCTACACCTTC. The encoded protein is CASSSRTPLLSNYGYTF.

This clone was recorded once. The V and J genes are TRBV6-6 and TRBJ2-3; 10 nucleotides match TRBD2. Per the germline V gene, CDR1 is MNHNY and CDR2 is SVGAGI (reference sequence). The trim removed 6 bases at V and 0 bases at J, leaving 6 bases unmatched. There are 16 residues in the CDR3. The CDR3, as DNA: TGTGCCAGCAGCATCACAGCGGGGGGGAGCACAGATACGCAGTATTTT. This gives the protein CASSITAGGSTDTQYF.

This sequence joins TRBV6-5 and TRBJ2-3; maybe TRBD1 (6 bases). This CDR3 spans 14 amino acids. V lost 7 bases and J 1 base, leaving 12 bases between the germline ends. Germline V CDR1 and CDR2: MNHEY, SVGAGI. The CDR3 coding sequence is TGTGCCAGCACGTCGGGACAAGGCACAGATACGCAGTATTTT. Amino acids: CASTSGQGTDTQYF.

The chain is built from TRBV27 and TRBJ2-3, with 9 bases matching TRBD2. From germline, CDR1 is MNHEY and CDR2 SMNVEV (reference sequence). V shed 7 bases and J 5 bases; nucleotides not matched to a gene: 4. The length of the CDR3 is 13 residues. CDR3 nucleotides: TGTGCCAGCATGAGCGGGGGGATAGATACGCAGTATTTT. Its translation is CASMSGGIDTQYF.

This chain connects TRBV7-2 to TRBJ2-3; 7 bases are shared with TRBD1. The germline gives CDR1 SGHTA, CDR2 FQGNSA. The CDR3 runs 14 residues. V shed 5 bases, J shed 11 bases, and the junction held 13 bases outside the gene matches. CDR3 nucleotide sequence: TGTGCCAGCAGCATAGGCGCCAAGGGGGCGAAGCAGTATTTT. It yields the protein CASSIGAKGAKQYF.

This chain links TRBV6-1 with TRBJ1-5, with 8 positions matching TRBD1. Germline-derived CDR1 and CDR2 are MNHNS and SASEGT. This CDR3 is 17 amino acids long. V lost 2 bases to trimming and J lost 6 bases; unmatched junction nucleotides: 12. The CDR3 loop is CASSEMVGAGGGQPQHF. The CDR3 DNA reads TGTGCCAGCAGTGAAATGGTTGGGGCAGGGGGCGGTCAGCCCCAGCATTTT.

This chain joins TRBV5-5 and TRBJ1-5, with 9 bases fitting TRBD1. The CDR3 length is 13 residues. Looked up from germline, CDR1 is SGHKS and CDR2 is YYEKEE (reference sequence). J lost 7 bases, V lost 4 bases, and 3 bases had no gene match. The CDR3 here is CASSRDRVQPQHF. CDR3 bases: TGTGCCAGCAGCCGGGACAGGGTACAGCCCCAGCATTTT.

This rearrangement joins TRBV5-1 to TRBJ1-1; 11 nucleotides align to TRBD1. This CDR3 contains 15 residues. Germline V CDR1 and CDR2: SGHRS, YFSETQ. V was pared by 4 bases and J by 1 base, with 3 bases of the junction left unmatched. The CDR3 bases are TGCGCCAGCAGCGATGGGACAGGGGGGAACACTGAAGCTTTCTTT. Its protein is CASSDGTGGNTEAFF.

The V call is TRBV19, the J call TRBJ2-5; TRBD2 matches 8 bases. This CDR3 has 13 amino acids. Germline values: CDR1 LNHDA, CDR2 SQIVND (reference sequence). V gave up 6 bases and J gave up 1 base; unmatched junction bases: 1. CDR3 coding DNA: TGTGCCAGTAGCAGCGGGGGCCAAGAGACCCAGTACTTC. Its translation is CASSSGGQETQYF.

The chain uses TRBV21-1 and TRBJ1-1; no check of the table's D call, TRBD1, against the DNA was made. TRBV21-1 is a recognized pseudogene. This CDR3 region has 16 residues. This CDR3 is CASSNGAGPWNTEAFF. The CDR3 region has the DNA TGTGCCAGCAGTAATGGGGCAGGGCCCTGGAACACTGAAGCTTTCTTT.

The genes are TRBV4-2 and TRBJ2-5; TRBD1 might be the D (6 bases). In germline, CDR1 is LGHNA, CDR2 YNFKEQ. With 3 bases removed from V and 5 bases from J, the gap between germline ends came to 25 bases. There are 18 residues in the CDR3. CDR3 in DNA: TGTGCCAGCAGCCAGTCTATGGGGGCCGTCTTGGGGGCGGAGACCCAGTACTTC. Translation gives CASSQSMGAVLGAETQYF.

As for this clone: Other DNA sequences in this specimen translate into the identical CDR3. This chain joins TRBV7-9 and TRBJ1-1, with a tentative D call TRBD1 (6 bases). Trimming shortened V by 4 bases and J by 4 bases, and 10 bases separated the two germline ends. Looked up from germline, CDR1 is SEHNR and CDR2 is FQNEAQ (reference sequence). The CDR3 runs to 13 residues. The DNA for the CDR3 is TGTGCCAGCAGCTCCAGGGGTCCCACTGAAGCTTTCTTT. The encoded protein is CASSSRGPTEAFF.

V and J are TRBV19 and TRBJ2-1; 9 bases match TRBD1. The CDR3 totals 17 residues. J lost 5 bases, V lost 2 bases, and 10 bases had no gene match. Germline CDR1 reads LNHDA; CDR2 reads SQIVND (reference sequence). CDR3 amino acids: CASSIRGTGNINNEQFF. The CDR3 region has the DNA TGTGCCAGTAGTATAAGGGGGACAGGGAATATCAACAATGAGCAGTTCTTC.

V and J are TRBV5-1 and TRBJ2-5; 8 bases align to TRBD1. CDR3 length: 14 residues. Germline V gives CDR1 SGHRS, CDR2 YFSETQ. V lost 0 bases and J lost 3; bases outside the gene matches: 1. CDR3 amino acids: CASSLETGEETQYF. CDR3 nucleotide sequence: TGCGCCAGCAGCTTGGAGACAGGGGAAGAGACCCAGTACTTC.

DNA for the CDR3: TGTGCCAGCAGTGAGGGGAGCGGGGCCGAGCAGTTCTTC. The encoded protein is CASSEGSGAEQFF. The chain has TRBV2 and TRBJ2-1; 7 bases align to TRBD2. V trimming: 3 bases; J trimming: 10 bases; junction bases outside the gene matches: 6. The germline gives CDR1 SNHLY, CDR2 FYNNEI. This CDR3 spans 13 amino acids.

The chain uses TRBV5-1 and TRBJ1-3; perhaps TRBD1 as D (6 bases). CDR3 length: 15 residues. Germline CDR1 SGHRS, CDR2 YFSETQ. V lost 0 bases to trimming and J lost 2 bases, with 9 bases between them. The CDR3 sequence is CASSLATGTGNTIYF. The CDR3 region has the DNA TGCGCCAGCAGCTTGGCCACAGGGACTGGAAACACCATATATTTT.

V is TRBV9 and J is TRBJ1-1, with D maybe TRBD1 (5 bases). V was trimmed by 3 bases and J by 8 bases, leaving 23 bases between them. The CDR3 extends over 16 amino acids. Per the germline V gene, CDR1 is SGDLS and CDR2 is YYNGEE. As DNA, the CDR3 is TGTGCCAGCAGCGCCCAGGGCAGGGCCATCACGCCCGAAGCTTTCTTT. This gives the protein CASSAQGRAITPEAFF.

CDR3 sequence: CASGRGANTDTQYF. DNA for the CDR3: TGTGCCAGCGGGCGGGGGGCGAACACAGATACGCAGTATTTT. The chain uses TRBV9 and TRBJ2-3, with 8 bases lining up with TRBD2. Germline CDR1 and CDR2: SGDLS and YYNGEE. CDR3 size: 14 residues. The V and J ends lost 7 bases and 2 bases, in that order; junction bases with no gene match: 6.

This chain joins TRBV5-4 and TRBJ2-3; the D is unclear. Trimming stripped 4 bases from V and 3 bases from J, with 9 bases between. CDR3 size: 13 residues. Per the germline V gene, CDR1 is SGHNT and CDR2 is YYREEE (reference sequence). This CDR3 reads CASSRLETDTQYF. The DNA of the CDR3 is TGTGCCAGCAGCAGACTTGAAACAGATACGCAGTATTTT.